The rows below give T cell receptor beta chains drawn from one sample of a study of T-cell memory formation after mild COVID-19. One entry per CDR3 protein results from TCRdb running MiXCR on the 5' RACE reads. The table records 250,000 to 350,000 distinct CDR3 sequences, roughly 16% of them present only once. Material: PBMCs or a T cell subset sorted from them (not recorded which). These receptor sequences come from a man between 18 and 29 years old who had mild COVID-19 (a few samples of this study predate the infection). Cell type and time point are not known. Each CDR3 is given with its conserved first and last residue. A D gene is named only where the DNA matches it firmly. A row's size may be missing; if present it is once, few, many or a size class.

j_gene	d_gene	abundance	v_gene	CDR3nt	CDR3aa
TRBJ2-7	.	many	TRBV7-9	TGTGCCAGCAGCTTGATCTTAGGGGCTCCGCGCGAGCAGTACTTC	CASSLILGAPREQYF
TRBJ1-2	.	.	TRBV7-9	TGTGCCAGCAGCTCCATAGCAGGGAACTATGGCTACACCTTC	CASSSIAGNYGYTF
TRBJ2-7	.	many	TRBV7-2	TGTGCCAGCAGCTTAGCCTGGGGGCCCTCCTACGAGCAGTACTTC	CASSLAWGPSYEQYF
TRBJ1-4	.	.	TRBV6-5	TGTGCCAGCAGTTACTCGAGGGGGAATGAAAAACTGTTTTTT	CASSYSRGNEKLFF
TRBJ2-5	.	few	TRBV5-1	TGCGCCAGCAGCTCAGGACCGCGCCAAGAGACCCAGTACTTC	CASSSGPRQETQYF
TRBJ2-7	.	few	TRBV7-9	TGTGCCAGCAGCCCTACTTCCACCTACGAGCAGTACTTC	CASSPTSTYEQYF
TRBJ2-5	TRBD1	.	TRBV24-1	TGTGCCACCAGTGAGAGAGGGGGCGCCGGGGAAGAGACCCAGTACTTC	CATSERGGAGEETQYF
TRBJ2-7	TRBD2	few	TRBV9	TGTGCCAGCAGCGAGGGGGCTAGCGGGGGCAATTCCTACGAGCAGTACTTC	CASSEGASGGNSYEQYF
TRBJ1-2	.	few	TRBV7-9	TGTGCCAGCAGCGAACGACAGAACTATGGCTACACCTTC	CASSERQNYGYTF
TRBJ2-1	.	few	TRBV7-9	TGTGCCAGCAGCTTAGAGCTCGGGGAGCAGTTCTTC	CASSLELGEQFF
TRBJ2-7	.	few	TRBV12-3/TRBV12-4	TGTGCCAGCCCGGAGGACGGGGTGCGAGAGCAGTACTTC	CASPEDGVREQYF
TRBJ2-6	.	.	TRBV6-1	TGTGCCAGCAGGAGACCCTCAGAATCTGGGGCCAACGTCCTGACTTTC	CASRRPSESGANVLTF
TRBJ2-7	TRBD1	.	TRBV6-6	TGTGCCAGCAGTTCCGACAGGGGGCTGGACTACGAGCAGTACTTC	CASSSDRGLDYEQYF
TRBJ2-1	TRBD2	.	TRBV7-2	TGTGCCAGCAGCCAAGCGGGGTATGGGAGAGGGAGTGAGCAGTTCTTC	CASSQAGYGRGSEQFF
TRBJ1-2	.	few	TRBV9	TGTGCCAGCAGCGTAGAAAGCTCAGGGGAGCGTGGCTACACCTTC	CASSVESSGERGYTF
TRBJ2-7	TRBD1	.	TRBV12-3/TRBV12-4	TGTGCCAGCAGCCCGGGACAGGGGTCCGCCTACGAGCAGTACTTC	CASSPGQGSAYEQYF
TRBJ1-1	.	.	TRBV30	TGTGCCTGGAGTGTAATGGGGATTGGGGAAGCTTTCTTT	CAWSVMGIGEAFF
TRBJ1-2	TRBD1	.	TRBV12-3/TRBV12-4	TGTGCCAGCAGTTCGGGACAGGGAGGAGATGGCTACACCTTC	CASSSGQGGDGYTF
TRBJ1-1	.	.	TRBV28	TGTGCCAGCAGACGCAGGGGCAACACTGAAGCTTTCTTT	CASRRRGNTEAFF
TRBJ2-1	.	.	TRBV6-2/TRBV6-3	TGTGCCAGCAGTTACAAGCGCCATGAGCAGTTCTTC	CASSYKRHEQFF
TRBJ1-2	.	few	TRBV5-6	TGTGCCAGCAGCTTGGGGGGAACGACGGGCTACACCTTC	CASSLGGTTGYTF
TRBJ2-5	.	.	TRBV5-6	TGTGCCAGCAGCTTGATAAAGGGGAGTCAGGAGACCCAGTACTTC	CASSLIKGSQETQYF
TRBJ2-1	.	many	TRBV20-1	TGCAGTGCGGACCGACGGCTCAATGAGCAGTTCTTC	CSADRRLNEQFF
TRBJ2-5	.	.	TRBV18	TGTGCCAGCTCACCACTCGAGGGCGGAGAGACCCAGTACTTC	CASSPLEGGETQYF
TRBJ1-1	.	few	TRBV12-3/TRBV12-4	TGTGCCAGCAGTTTAGGGTGGACTGAAGCTTTCTTT	CASSLGWTEAFF
TRBJ2-7	TRBD1	few	TRBV2	TGTGCCAGCAGTGAGGGACAGGGCCGGGACGAGCAGTACTTC	CASSEGQGRDEQYF
TRBJ2-1	TRBD2	.	TRBV5-1	TGCGCCAGCAGCTCTTCTAGCGGTGCCTACAATGAGCAGTTCTTC	CASSSSSGAYNEQFF
TRBJ2-3	.	.	TRBV6-2/TRBV6-3	TGTGCCAGCAGTTACTGGGTGGGTGGCACAGATACGCAGTATTTT	CASSYWVGGTDTQYF